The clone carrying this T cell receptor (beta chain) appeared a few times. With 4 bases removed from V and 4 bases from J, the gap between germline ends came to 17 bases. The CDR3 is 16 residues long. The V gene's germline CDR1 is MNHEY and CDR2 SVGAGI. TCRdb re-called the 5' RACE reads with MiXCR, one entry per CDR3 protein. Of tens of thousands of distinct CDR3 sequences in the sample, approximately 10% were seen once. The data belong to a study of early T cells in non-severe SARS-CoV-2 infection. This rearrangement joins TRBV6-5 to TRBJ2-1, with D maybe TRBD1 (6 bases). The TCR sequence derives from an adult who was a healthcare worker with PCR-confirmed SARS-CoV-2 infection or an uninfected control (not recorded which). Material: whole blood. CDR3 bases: TGTGCCAGCAGTTCCGTCGGACAGATCGATTACAATGAGCAGTTCTTC. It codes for CASSSVGQIDYNEQFF.